This TCR beta chain is drawn from a study of cytomegalovirus exposure and HLA in healthy donors. Looked up from germline, CDR1 is SGHRS and CDR2 is YFSETQ. The CDR3 sequence is 15 residues long. Germline trimming cut 4 bases from V and 2 bases from J; bases unmatched to any gene: 7. Use of 60 Vbeta and 13 Jbeta primers characterized the PCR. TCRdb's copy holds only in-frame clones and misses some; the assay was immunoSEQ multiplex PCR. The sample lists around 180,000 clones, 87% seen once, with roughly 0.2% in the top ten. The material sequenced was PBMCs. The chain uses TRBV5-1 and TRBJ2-7; 9 nucleotides line up with TRBD1. This clonotype was obtained from a girl under three years old in good health and CMV-seronegative. CDR3 in amino acids: CASSPFRDRAYEQYF. As DNA, the CDR3 is TGCGCCAGCAGCCCTTTCCGGGACAGGGCCTACGAGCAGTACTTC. The whole variable domain, filled in from reference TRBV5-1 and TRBJ2-7, reads KAGVTQTPRYLIKTRGQQVTLSCSPISGHRSVSWYQQTPGQGLQFLFEYFSETQRNKGNFPGRFSGRQFSNSRSEMNVSTLELGDSALYLCASSPFRDRAYEQYFGPGTRLTVT.